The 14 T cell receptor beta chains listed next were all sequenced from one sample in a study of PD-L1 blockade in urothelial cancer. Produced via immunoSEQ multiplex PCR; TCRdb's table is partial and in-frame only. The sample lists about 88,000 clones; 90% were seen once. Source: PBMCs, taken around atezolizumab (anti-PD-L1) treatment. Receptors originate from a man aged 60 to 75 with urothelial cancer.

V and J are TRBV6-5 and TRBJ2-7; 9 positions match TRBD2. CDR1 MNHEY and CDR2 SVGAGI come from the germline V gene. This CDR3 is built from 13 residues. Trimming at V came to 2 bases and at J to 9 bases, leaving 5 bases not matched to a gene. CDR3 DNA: TGTGCCAGCAGTTACAGGCTAGCGGGGTGGCAGTACTTC. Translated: CASSYRLAGWQYF.

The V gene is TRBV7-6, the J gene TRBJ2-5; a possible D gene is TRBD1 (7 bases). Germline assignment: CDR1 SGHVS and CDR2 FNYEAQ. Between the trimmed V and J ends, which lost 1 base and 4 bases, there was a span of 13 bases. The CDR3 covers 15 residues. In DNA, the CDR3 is TGTGCCAGCAGCTTAGGACAGGGAGGCGGAGAGACCCAGTACTTC. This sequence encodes CASSLGQGGGETQYF.

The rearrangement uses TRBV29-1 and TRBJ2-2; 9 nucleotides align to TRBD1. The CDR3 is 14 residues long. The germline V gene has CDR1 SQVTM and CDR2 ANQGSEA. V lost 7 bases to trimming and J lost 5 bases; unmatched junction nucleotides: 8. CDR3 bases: TGCAGCGCGACACAGGGGGCGTGGACCGGGGAGCTGTTTTTT. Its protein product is CSATQGAWTGELFF.

CDR3 amino acids: CASSSSRDILTGELFF. CDR3 sequence (DNA): TGTGCCAGCAGCTCATCACGGGACATCCTCACCGGGGAGCTGTTTTTT. This rearrangement joins TRBV7-7 to TRBJ2-2; the D gene is possibly TRBD1 (6 bases). Per germline, CDR1 SSHAT and CDR2 FNYEAQ (reference sequence). V shed 4 bases and J shed 4 bases, with 16 bases lying between them. The CDR3 sequence is 16 residues long.

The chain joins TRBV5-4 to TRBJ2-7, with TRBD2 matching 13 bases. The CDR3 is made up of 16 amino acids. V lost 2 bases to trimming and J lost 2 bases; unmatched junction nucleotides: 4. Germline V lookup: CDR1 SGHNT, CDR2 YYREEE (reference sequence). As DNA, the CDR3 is TGTGCCAGCAGCTTACTAGCGGGAGGGGGGGCCTACGAGCAGTACTTC. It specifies CASSLLAGGGAYEQYF.

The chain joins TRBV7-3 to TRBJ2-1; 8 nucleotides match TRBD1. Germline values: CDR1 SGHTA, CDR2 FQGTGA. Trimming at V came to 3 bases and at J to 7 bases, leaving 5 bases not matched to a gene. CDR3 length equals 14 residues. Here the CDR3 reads CASSLTGDVNEQFF. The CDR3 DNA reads TGTGCCAGCAGCTTGACAGGGGATGTGAATGAGCAGTTCTTC.

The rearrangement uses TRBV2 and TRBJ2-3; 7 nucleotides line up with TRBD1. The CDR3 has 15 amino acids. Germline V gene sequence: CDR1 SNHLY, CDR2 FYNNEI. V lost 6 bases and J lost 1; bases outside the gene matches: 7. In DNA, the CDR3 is TGTGCCAGCAGGAGGGACAGAGCGGGCACAGATACGCAGTATTTT. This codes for CASRRDRAGTDTQYF.

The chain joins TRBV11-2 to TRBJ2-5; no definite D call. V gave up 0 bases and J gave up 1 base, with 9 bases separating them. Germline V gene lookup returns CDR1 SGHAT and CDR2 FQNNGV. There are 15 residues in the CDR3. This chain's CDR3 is CASSLEVASQETQYF. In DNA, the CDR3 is TGTGCCAGCAGCTTAGAGGTCGCGAGCCAAGAGACCCAGTACTTC.

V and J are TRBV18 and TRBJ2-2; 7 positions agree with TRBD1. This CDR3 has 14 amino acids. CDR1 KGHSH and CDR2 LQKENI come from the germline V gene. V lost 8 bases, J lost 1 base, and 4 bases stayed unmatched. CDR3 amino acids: CASLDRLNTGELFF. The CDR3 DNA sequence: TGTGCCAGCCTGGACAGGCTGAACACCGGGGAGCTGTTTTTT.

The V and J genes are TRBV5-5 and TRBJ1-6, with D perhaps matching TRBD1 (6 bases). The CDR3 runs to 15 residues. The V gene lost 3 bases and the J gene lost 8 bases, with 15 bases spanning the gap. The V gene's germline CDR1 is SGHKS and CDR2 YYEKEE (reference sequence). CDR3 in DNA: TGTGCCAGCAGCTCCCAGGCAGGGGCGCATTCACCCCTCCACTTT. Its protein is CASSSQAGAHSPLHF.

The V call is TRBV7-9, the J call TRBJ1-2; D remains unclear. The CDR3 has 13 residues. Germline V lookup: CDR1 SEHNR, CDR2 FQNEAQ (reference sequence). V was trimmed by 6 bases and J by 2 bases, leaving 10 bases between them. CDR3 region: CASSYGSNYGYTF. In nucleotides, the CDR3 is TGTGCCAGCAGTTACGGGTCAAACTATGGCTACACCTTC.

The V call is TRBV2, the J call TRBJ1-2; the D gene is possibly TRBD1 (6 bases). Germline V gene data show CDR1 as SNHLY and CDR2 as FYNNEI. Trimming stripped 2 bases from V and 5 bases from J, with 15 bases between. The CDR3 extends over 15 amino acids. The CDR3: CASSELDSKIYGYTF. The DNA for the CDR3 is TGTGCCAGCAGTGAATTGGACAGCAAGATTTATGGCTACACCTTC. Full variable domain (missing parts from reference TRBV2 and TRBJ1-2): EPEVTQTPSHQVTQMGQEVILRCVPISNHLYFYWYRQILGQKVEFLVSFYNNEISEKSEIFDDQFSVERPDGSNFTLKIRSTKLEDSAMYFCASSELDSKIYGYTFGSGTRLTVV.

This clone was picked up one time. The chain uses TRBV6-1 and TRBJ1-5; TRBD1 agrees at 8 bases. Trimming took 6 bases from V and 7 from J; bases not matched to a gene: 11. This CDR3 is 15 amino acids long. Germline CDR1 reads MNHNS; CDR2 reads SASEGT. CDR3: CASRGQGGLRQPQHF. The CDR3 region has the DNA TGTGCCAGCAGAGGACAGGGAGGCCTCCGGCAGCCCCAGCATTTT.

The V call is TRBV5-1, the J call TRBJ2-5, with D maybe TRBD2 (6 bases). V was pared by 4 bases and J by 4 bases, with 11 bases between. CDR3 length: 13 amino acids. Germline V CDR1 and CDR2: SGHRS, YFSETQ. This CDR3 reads CASSPGLSETQYF. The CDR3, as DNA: TGCGCCAGCAGCCCAGGACTATCAGAGACCCAGTACTTC.